This T cell receptor (beta chain) was recovered during a study of graft-versus-host responses after intestinal transplantation. Study-level information: Multivisceral, liver-intestinal, or isolated intestinal transplants were received by the recipients. Every transplant recipient was induced with anti-thymocyte globulin, then maintained on tacrolimus and steroids for approximately three years.

Findings and caveats of the study: Individuals carrying graft-donor T cell macrochimerism showed high graft-versus-host to host-versus-graft clonal ratios in allografts. HvG clone declines early post-transplant were associated with peak circulating GvH levels.

There are 15 residues in the CDR3. Germline assignment: CDR1 SGHRS and CDR2 YFSETQ. The V end was cut by 0 bases, the J end by 4 bases, with 11 bases between. Method: immunoSEQ multiplex PCR; TCRdb's copy keeps in-frame clones and lacks some. The sample contains roughly 120,000 clones, 90% of which appear only once. About this clone: Its matching antigen is unknown.

The V gene is TRBV5-1, the J gene TRBJ1-3; TRBD1 might be the D (6 bases). The receptor comes from a human donor who received an intestinal transplant. Sequenced material: unstimulated CD4+ T cells sorted from spleen or lymph node cells, taken before intestinal transplant. CDR3 in amino acids: CASSLDRDAGNTIYF. The DNA of the CDR3 is TGCGCCAGCAGCTTGGACAGGGATGCAGGAAACACCATATATTTT.